This passage covers 32 T cell receptor beta chains from one sample sequenced in a study of blood T cell repertoires in COVID-19. Only in-frame clones appear in the TCRdb table, and some are missing; sequencing was by immunoSEQ multiplex PCR. The table has approximately 210,000 clones, around 95% seen once. Sequencing used peripheral blood. These receptors were collected from a man under 40 with COVID-19, enrolled during active disease.

The V call is TRBV7-2, the J call TRBJ1-1; the D gene is possibly TRBD1 (5 bases). Germline-derived CDR1 and CDR2 are SGHTA and FQGNSA. This CDR3 spans 15 amino acids. V was pared by 1 base and J by 3 bases, with 12 bases between. DNA for the CDR3: TGTGCCAGCAGCTTAGTGGGCGGAGGGGACACTGAAGCTTTCTTT. This gives the protein CASSLVGGGDTEAFF.

The J gene is TRBJ1-3, the V gene TRBV30; 9 bases are shared with TRBD1. The ends lost 3 bases at V and 3 bases at J; junction bases unmatched: 6. Germline CDR1 reads GTSNPN; CDR2 reads SVGIG (reference sequence). The CDR3 totals 15 residues. The CDR3 spells CAWRAGTGNGNTIYF. DNA of the CDR3: TGTGCCTGGAGAGCCGGGACAGGGAATGGAAACACCATATATTTT.

CDR3 sequence reads: CASSLDSYGYTF. DNA of the CDR3: TGTGCCAGCAGCTTAGACAGCTATGGCTACACCTTC. The chain has TRBV11-2 and TRBJ1-2; D gene unclear. V lost 0 bases to trimming and J lost 4 bases, with 3 bases between them. Germline V lookup: CDR1 SGHAT, CDR2 FQNNGV. The CDR3 runs to 12 residues.

This clone has a handful of counts. V usage is TRBV5-6 and J usage is TRBJ1-1, with D possibly TRBD1 on 6 matching bases. The CDR3 is made up of 15 amino acids. Germline CDR1 is SGHDT and CDR2 is YYEEEE. V lost 3 bases and J lost 1, with 13 bases in between. The CDR3 nucleotides are TGTGCCAGCAGCTCGAGGACAGTATGGAACACTGAAGCTTTCTTT. The encoded protein is CASSSRTVWNTEAFF.

In this sample, this clone turned up once. This chain links TRBV19 with TRBJ2-4, with a possible D match to TRBD1 (6 bases). Looked up from germline, CDR1 is LNHDA and CDR2 is SQIVND (reference sequence). This CDR3 region has 14 residues. The V end was cut by 5 bases, the J end by 3 bases, with 11 bases between. The CDR3 here is CASSVQGHKNIQYF. CDR3 in DNA: TGTGCCAGTAGTGTACAGGGACACAAAAACATTCAGTACTTC.

This clone occurred a few times. The rearrangement joins TRBV7-3 to TRBJ1-1; D perhaps matches TRBD1 (5 bases). Germline V lookup: CDR1 SGHTA, CDR2 FQGTGA. V was pared by 4 bases and J by 4 bases, with 16 bases between. The CDR3 consists of 15 residues. CDR3 nucleotide sequence: TGTGCCAGCAGCTCACTGAATGGGGGGACCACTGAAGCTTTCTTT. Translation: CASSSLNGGTTEAFF.

CDR3 in DNA: TGTGCCAGCACCCTGGAGATGAACACTGAAGCTTTCTTT. It codes for CASTLEMNTEAFF. The chain uses TRBV12-3 or TRBV12-4 and TRBJ1-1; no clear D gene. This CDR3 contains 13 residues. The V and J ends lost 7 bases and 0 bases respectively, with 9 bases between them.

This sequence joins TRBV6-5 and TRBJ1-2, with TRBD1 matching 10 bases. Germline V gives CDR1 MNHEY, CDR2 SVGAGI. The CDR3 sequence is 15 residues long. V shed 4 bases and J 4 bases; nucleotides not matched to a gene: 6. The CDR3 DNA is TGTGCCAGCAGTTCCCCGGGACAGGGGATCTATGGCTACACCTTC. Amino acid sequence: CASSSPGQGIYGYTF.

This chain uses TRBV5-6 with TRBJ1-2; D remains unclear. CDR1 SGHDT and CDR2 YYEEEE come from the germline V gene. The CDR3 consists of 15 residues. The V end lost 1 base, the J end lost 4 bases, and 14 bases lay between the germline ends. The CDR3 loop is CASSLKTGTLYGYTF. The CDR3, as DNA: TGTGCCAGCAGCTTGAAGACGGGAACTCTCTATGGCTACACCTTC.

The chain has TRBV19 and TRBJ1-1, with D hard to call. There are 14 residues in the CDR3. Trimming took 5 bases from V and 4 from J, leaving 14 bases between them. The germline V gene has CDR1 LNHDA and CDR2 SQIVND (reference sequence). The CDR3 spells CASSASGRGTEAFF. The DNA for the CDR3 is TGTGCCAGTAGTGCTTCAGGACGGGGCACTGAAGCTTTCTTT.

The chain links TRBV3-1 (or the pseudogene TRBV3-2) to TRBJ1-6, with a possible D match to TRBD1 (6 bases). There are 17 residues in the CDR3. Germline V gene lookup returns CDR1 LGHDT and CDR2 YNNKEL (reference sequence). The V end lost 0 bases, the J end lost 7 bases, and 16 bases lay between the germline ends. This CDR3 is CASSQEIGGSWNSPLHF. The CDR3, as DNA: TGTGCCAGCAGCCAAGAAATAGGGGGTAGTTGGAATTCACCCCTCCACTTT.

This chain connects TRBV5-1 to TRBJ2-7, with D tentatively TRBD1 (5 bases). V lost 0 bases and J lost 6, with 16 bases in between. The CDR3 consists of 15 residues. Germline V CDR1 and CDR2: SGHRS, YFSETQ. CDR3: CASSLAGVRVGEQYF. The CDR3 DNA is TGCGCCAGCAGCTTGGCCGGTGTCAGGGTGGGCGAGCAGTACTTC.

Worth noting for this clone: Different DNA sequences within this sample yield the same CDR3. The V and J genes are TRBV27 and TRBJ1-6; D is unresolved. CDR1 and CDR2 (germline): MNHEY, SMNVEV (reference sequence). V lost 3 bases to trimming and J lost 0 bases, with 6 bases between them. The CDR3 covers 15 residues. CDR3: CASSFRSSYNSPLHF. The CDR3 coding sequence is TGTGCCAGCAGTTTTAGGAGCTCCTATAATTCACCCCTCCACTTT.

V gene TRBV19 combines with J gene TRBJ1-5; D is uncertain. Germline CDR1 is LNHDA and CDR2 is SQIVND (reference sequence). CDR3 length: 14 amino acids. V was pared by 7 bases and J by 6 bases, with 16 bases between. The CDR3 bases are TGTGCCAGTAACCCGATGGGCTTGGGTCAGCCCCAGCATTTT. Translated: CASNPMGLGQPQHF. The full variable domain, with the rest looked up from reference TRBV19 and TRBJ1-5, is DGGITQSPKYLFRKEGQNVTLSCEQNLNHDAMYWYRQDPGQGLRLIYYSQIVNDFQKGDIAEGYSVSREKKESFPLTVTSAQKNPTAFYLCASNPMGLGQPQHFGDGTRLSIL.

The genes are TRBV4-1 and TRBJ1-6, with no clear D. CDR3 length equals 15 residues. Per germline, CDR1 MGHRA and CDR2 YSYEKL. V gave up 0 bases and J gave up 11 bases, with 14 bases separating them. CDR3 DNA: TGCGCCAGCAGCCAAGATCAGGATGTGTGGCCACCCCTCCACTTT. As protein: CASSQDQDVWPPLHF.

This sequence joins TRBV7-9 and TRBJ2-3; 10 nucleotides line up with TRBD2. This CDR3 comprises 16 residues. V lost 2 bases, J lost 2 bases, and 4 bases stayed unmatched. CDR1 is SEHNR, CDR2 FQNEAQ, per germline (reference sequence). DNA of the CDR3: TGTGCCAGCAGCTTAATACTAGCGGGGACCACAGATACGCAGTATTTT. Protein product: CASSLILAGTTDTQYF.

The chain carries TRBV18 and TRBJ1-3, with 8 bases matching TRBD1. This CDR3 has 16 residues. Losses at the gene ends were 4 bases for V and 2 bases for J; bases not matched to a gene: 7. Germline V gene data show CDR1 as KGHSH and CDR2 as LQKENI. CDR3 protein: CASSLRQGIAGNTIYF. The CDR3 nucleotides read TGTGCCAGCTCACTACGACAGGGGATAGCTGGAAACACCATATATTTT.

The chain links TRBV2 to TRBJ1-5; D is ambiguous. Germline loops: CDR1 SNHLY, CDR2 FYNNEI. Trimming cost V 3 bases and J 3 bases, with 12 bases left between them. The CDR3 is 15 residues long. Here the CDR3 reads CASSDQVHPNQPQHF. CDR3 bases: TGTGCCAGCAGTGACCAGGTTCACCCCAATCAGCCCCAGCATTTT.

The chain couples TRBV19 to TRBJ1-5, with 7 positions matching TRBD1. The germline CDR1 and CDR2 sequences are LNHDA and SQIVND (reference sequence). V was clipped by 3 bases and J by 5 bases; unmatched bases: 7. This CDR3 is built from 15 residues. DNA of the CDR3: TGTGCCAGTAGTATCAGGGCCCAGGGGGATCAGCCCCAGCATTTT. This translates into CASSIRAQGDQPQHF. Combining the CDR3 with reference TRBV19 and TRBJ1-5 gives the whole variable domain DGGITQSPKYLFRKEGQNVTLSCEQNLNHDAMYWYRQDPGQGLRLIYYSQIVNDFQKGDIAEGYSVSREKKESFPLTVTSAQKNPTAFYLCASSIRAQGDQPQHFGDGTRLSIL.

The CDR3 DNA follows: TGTGCCAGCAGAAAAGCCGGGACTTACTCCTACGAGCAGTACTTC. Translated, it gives CASRKAGTYSYEQYF. This chain joins TRBV6-5 and TRBJ2-7; TRBD2 might be the D (6 bases). CDR3 size: 15 residues. V shed 6 bases and J shed 0 bases, with 15 bases lying between them. In germline, CDR1 is MNHEY, CDR2 SVGAGI.

This chain connects TRBV19 to TRBJ2-3; D may be TRBD1 (5 bases). The CDR3 contains 15 residues. CDR1 and CDR2 (germline): LNHDA, SQIVND (reference sequence). Trimming shortened V by 4 bases and J by 2 bases, and 13 bases separated the two germline ends. The CDR3 sequence: CASSTLDSYTDTQYF. CDR3 bases: TGTGCCAGTAGTACCCTTGACAGTTACACAGATACGCAGTATTTT.

The chain recombines TRBV6-5 with TRBJ2-3; 7 nucleotides agree with TRBD2. V was pared by 6 bases and J by 5 bases, with 5 bases of the junction left unmatched. The CDR3 is 13 residues long. Germline V gene sequence: CDR1 MNHEY, CDR2 SVGAGI. CDR3 protein: CASRGLVGDTQYF. In nucleotides, the CDR3 is TGTGCCAGCAGAGGACTAGTAGGAGATACGCAGTATTTT.

The rearrangement links TRBV5-1 to TRBJ2-5; weak D call: TRBD2 (5 bases). CDR3 length equals 14 residues. Germline V gives CDR1 SGHRS, CDR2 YFSETQ. V was pared by 4 bases and J by 5 bases, with 15 bases between. CDR3 DNA: TGCGCCAGCAGCCTCGGTCAAACTAGGGAGACCCAGTACTTC. It is translated as CASSLGQTRETQYF.

The rearrangement joins TRBV3-1 (or the pseudogene TRBV3-2) to TRBJ1-2; 8 bases align to TRBD1. CDR3 length equals 15 residues. J lost 6 bases, V lost 1 base, and 7 bases had no gene match. Germline V lookup: CDR1 LGHDT, CDR2 YNNKEL (reference sequence). DNA for the CDR3: TGTGCCAGCAGCCAAGGCTTGGACAGGGAGCATGGCTACACCTTC. It translates to CASSQGLDREHGYTF.

The genes are TRBV2 and TRBJ1-2; TRBD1 agrees at 10 bases. The germline V gene has CDR1 SNHLY and CDR2 FYNNEI. This CDR3 contains 13 residues. The junction had 4 bases not matched to a gene; V was cut back by 6 bases and J by 6 bases. The CDR3 loop is CASSQTGGDGYTF. The CDR3 bases are TGTGCCAGCAGCCAGACAGGGGGCGATGGCTACACCTTC.

The rearrangement joins TRBV13 to TRBJ2-3, with TRBD1 matching 8 bases. Germline V gene sequence: CDR1 PRHDT, CDR2 FYEKMQ (reference sequence). The CDR3 loop spans 15 amino acids. J lost 2 bases, V lost 1 base, and 2 bases had no gene match. CDR3 in amino acids: CASSLAGGPTDTQYF. DNA of the CDR3: TGTGCCAGCAGCTTAGCAGGGGGCCCCACAGATACGCAGTATTTT.

The chain carries TRBV3-1 (or the pseudogene TRBV3-2) and TRBJ1-6, with a possible D match to TRBD1 (5 bases). The CDR3 is 14 residues long. Germline V gene lookup returns CDR1 LGHDT and CDR2 YNNKEL (reference sequence). V was cut by 1 base and J by 13 bases, with 14 bases left in between. CDR3 loop: CASSQAQGGGPLHF. The CDR3 DNA reads TGTGCCAGCAGCCAAGCCCAGGGTGGGGGGCCCCTCCACTTT.

V and J are TRBV2 and TRBJ2-5, with TRBD2 matching over 14 bases. CDR1 and CDR2 (germline): SNHLY, FYNNEI. With V trimmed by 6 bases and J by 4 bases, 4 bases remained unmatched. The CDR3 runs to 15 residues. CDR3 in amino acids: CASSETSGGAETQYF. DNA of the CDR3: TGTGCCAGCAGCGAGACTAGCGGGGGGGCAGAGACCCAGTACTTC.

This chain connects TRBV19 to TRBJ1-2, with 8 bases aligning to TRBD1. Per germline, CDR1 LNHDA and CDR2 SQIVND (reference sequence). The V gene end was trimmed by 6 bases and the J gene end by 2 bases; junction bases not matched to a gene: 11. CDR3 length equals 16 residues. The CDR3 loop is CASSPGQGAGNYGYTF. The CDR3 DNA reads as TGTGCCAGTAGCCCTGGACAGGGCGCGGGGAACTATGGCTACACCTTC.

The J gene is TRBJ1-1, the V gene TRBV4-2; 12 bases line up with TRBD1. V trimming: 1 base; J trimming: 4 bases; junction bases outside the gene matches: 4. The CDR3 runs to 16 residues. The germline CDR1 and CDR2 sequences are LGHNA and YNFKEQ. The CDR3 region is CASSQGDRGLGTEAFF. CDR3 nucleotide sequence: TGTGCCAGCAGCCAAGGGGACAGGGGGCTGGGCACTGAAGCTTTCTTT.

This chain uses TRBV19 with TRBJ2-1; 7 bases match TRBD2. Trimming cost V 4 bases and J 5 bases; bases outside gene matches: 5. CDR1 LNHDA and CDR2 SQIVND come from the germline V gene (reference sequence). This CDR3 is 14 amino acids long. Here the CDR3 reads CASSKAGDHNEQFF. In nucleotides, the CDR3 is TGTGCCAGTAGTAAGGCGGGGGATCACAATGAGCAGTTCTTC.

The rearrangement uses TRBV7-5 and TRBJ2-7; the table gives TRBD1 as D, unverified against the DNA. TRBV7-5 is annotated as a pseudogene. The CDR3 extends over 15 amino acids. This CDR3 is CVRSVDRESSYEQYF. The CDR3 region has the DNA TGTGTCAGAAGCGTGGACAGGGAGAGCTCCTACGAGCAGTACTTC.